One and the same sample provided the 32 T cell receptor beta chains below, sequenced in a study of blood T cell repertoires in COVID-19 (dated by TCRdb to the early 2020s). To prepare the library, the immunoSEQ multiplex PCR assay was applied. TCRdb re-hosts the immuneACCESS table, in-frame sequences only. Its copies lack some clones; in the studies checked, an unresolved V gene accounts for under half of them, and the cause for the rest is not known. Recorded for this sample are 180,000 or so clones; approximately 90% of them occurred a single time. The leading ten clones occupy roughly 3.3% of the sample. The sequenced material came from peripheral blood. These receptors all stem from a man between 18 and 35 years old with active or convalescent COVID-19.

The genes are TRBV20-1 and TRBJ2-7; D may be TRBD2 (7 bases). The CDR3 runs to 11 residues. The germline V gene has CDR1 DFQATT and CDR2 SNEGSKA (reference sequence). CDR3 sequence (DNA): TGCGGGGGGGGCCCCTCCTACGAGCAGTACTTC. Its protein product is CGGGPSYEQYF.

J is TRBJ1-1 and V is TRBV19, with 7 bases matching TRBD1. The J segment lost 4 bases and the V segment lost 5 bases, leaving 13 bases of the junction unmatched. CDR1 LNHDA and CDR2 SQIVND come from the germline V gene (reference sequence). The length of the CDR3 is 16 residues. CDR3 coding DNA: TGTGCCAGTAGTCCTAAACGACAGGGTTGGGGCACTGAAGCTTTCTTT. Translating it yields CASSPKRQGWGTEAFF.

CDR3 DNA: TGTGCCAGCAGCCAACTAGCGGGGGGAATTACAGATACGCAGTATTTT. Residues: CASSQLAGGITDTQYF. This chain links TRBV3-1 (or the pseudogene TRBV3-2) with TRBJ2-3; TRBD2 matches at 11 bases. CDR1 LGHDT and CDR2 YNNKEL come from the germline V gene (reference sequence). V shed 2 bases and J 3 bases; nucleotides not matched to a gene: 4. This CDR3 region has 16 residues.

This chain links TRBV7-9 with TRBJ1-2; possible D gene TRBD1, 6 bases. The germline V gene encodes CDR1 SEHNR and CDR2 FQNEAQ (reference sequence). V was pared by 2 bases and J by 8 bases, with 18 bases between. CDR3 size: 15 residues. The CDR3 loop is CASSLSTGQGYGYTF. The CDR3 DNA reads as TGTGCCAGCAGCTTATCGACGGGGCAGGGGTACGGCTACACCTTC.

The chain has TRBV5-8 and TRBJ2-7; a weak D match, TRBD1 (5 bases). Germline loops: CDR1 SGHTS, CDR2 YDEGEE. The CDR3 runs to 13 residues. Trimming took 4 bases from V and 7 from J, leaving 15 bases between them. The CDR3 DNA reads as TGTGCCAGCAGCGGTAGGGGATCGTGGGAGCAGTACGTC. Translating gives CASSGRGSWEQYV.

The V and J genes are TRBV19 and TRBJ1-1; D perhaps matches TRBD1 (5 bases). Per the germline V gene, CDR1 is LNHDA and CDR2 is SQIVND (reference sequence). The length of the CDR3 is 16 residues. V lost 6 bases and J lost 1, with 18 bases in between. The CDR3 coding sequence is TGTGCCAGTAGGCCCCCACGGGGGGTGTCGAACACTGAAGCTTTCTTT. Translated, it gives CASRPPRGVSNTEAFF.

V and J are TRBV5-1 and TRBJ2-4; 13 bases are a match to TRBD2. CDR1 is SGHRS and CDR2 is YFSETQ in the germline V gene. Trimming at V came to 4 bases and at J to 3 bases, leaving 7 bases not matched to a gene. There are 17 residues in the CDR3. The CDR3 loop reads CASSVTSGGASKNIQYF. CDR3 sequence (DNA): TGCGCCAGCAGCGTCACTAGCGGGGGGGCTAGCAAAAACATTCAGTACTTC.

The CDR3 loop reads CASSLIRGSTDTQYF. The CDR3 nucleotides are TGTGCCAGCAGCTTGATCCGGGGAAGCACAGATACGCAGTATTTT. The chain is built from TRBV5-5 and TRBJ2-3; a possible D gene is TRBD2 (5 bases). Trimming cost V 1 base and J 0 bases, with 9 bases left between them. This CDR3 region has 15 residues. The germline gives CDR1 SGHKS, CDR2 YYEKEE (reference sequence).

The chain joins TRBV4-2 to TRBJ2-5; a weak D match, TRBD2 (5 bases). CDR3 size: 15 residues. The V and J ends lost 0 bases and 5 bases respectively, with 13 bases between them. From germline, CDR1 is LGHNA and CDR2 YNFKEQ. The CDR3 sequence: CASSQDFYGMETQYF. CDR3 DNA sequence: TGTGCCAGCAGCCAAGATTTTTACGGGATGGAGACCCAGTACTTC.

The CDR3 is CASSSYTGNSPLHF. The CDR3 coding sequence is TGTGCCAGCAGTTCTTACACAGGGAATTCACCCCTCCACTTT. The V and J genes are TRBV28 and TRBJ1-6; possible D gene TRBD1, 6 bases. V was trimmed by 4 bases and J by 7 bases, leaving 11 bases between them. CDR1 is MDHEN, CDR2 SYDVKM, per germline. The CDR3 spans 14 residues.

This chain uses TRBV5-6 with TRBJ2-1; 8 nucleotides line up with TRBD2. The CDR3 covers 16 residues. The J segment lost 8 bases and the V segment lost 0 bases, leaving 10 bases of the junction unmatched. Germline-derived CDR1 and CDR2 are SGHDT and YYEEEE. CDR3 amino acids: CASSLAVSGRGDEQFF. The CDR3 coding sequence is TGTGCCAGCAGCTTGGCTGTCAGCGGGAGAGGCGATGAGCAGTTCTTC.

The V and J genes are TRBV7-8 and TRBJ2-7, with 10 bases that match TRBD2. J lost 5 bases, V lost 8 bases, and 6 bases had no gene match. The CDR3 runs 13 residues. CDR1 SGHVS and CDR2 FQNEAQ come from the germline V gene. The CDR3 sequence is CASVLAGVHEQYF. The CDR3, as DNA: TGTGCCAGCGTCCTAGCGGGGGTCCACGAGCAGTACTTC.

V usage is TRBV5-6 and J usage is TRBJ2-3; the D is unclear. The CDR3 covers 12 residues. Deletions cut 3 bases from V and 7 bases from J, with 9 bases between. Germline V gene sequence: CDR1 SGHDT, CDR2 YYEEEE. CDR3 in DNA: TGTGCCAGCAGCTCCATTTCTAATACGCAGTATTTT. It specifies CASSSISNTQYF.

This clone was counted only a few times. This chain uses TRBV19 with TRBJ1-2, with D possibly TRBD1 on 5 matching bases. The CDR3 is 17 amino acids. CDR1 LNHDA and CDR2 SQIVND come from the germline V gene (reference sequence). Trimming left V 1 base short and J 1 base short, with 16 bases between. This CDR3 reads CASSIAPMKTGNYGYTF. The CDR3, as DNA: TGTGCCAGTAGTATAGCGCCCATGAAAACAGGTAACTATGGCTACACCTTC.

This clone was observed once. This rearrangement joins TRBV4-2 to TRBJ2-3; 14 nucleotides agree with TRBD2. The CDR3 spans 17 residues. V lost 8 bases to trimming and J lost 0 bases; unmatched junction nucleotides: 7. Germline CDR1 and CDR2: LGHNA and YNFKEQ. CDR3: CASGTSGRTVSTDTQYF. The DNA of the CDR3 is TGTGCCAGCGGGACTAGCGGGAGAACGGTCAGCACAGATACGCAGTATTTT.

The chain combines TRBV28 with TRBJ2-7, with 8 bases matching TRBD2. Per germline, CDR1 MDHEN and CDR2 SYDVKM. The CDR3 extends over 15 amino acids. With V trimmed by 5 bases and J by 0 bases, 6 bases remained unmatched. CDR3 sequence (DNA): TGTGCCAGCAGTCCCCAAGGACTAGCCTCCTACGAGCAGTACGTC. Its translation: CASSPQGLASYEQYV.

The rearrangement joins TRBV27 to TRBJ2-5; tentative D call: TRBD1 (5 bases). Trimming took off 2 bases at V and 1 base at J, with 17 bases between the two ends. CDR1 is MNHEY, CDR2 SMNVEV, per germline (reference sequence). The CDR3 is 17 residues long. The chain's CDR3 is CASSLRAGQYFQETQYF. The CDR3 DNA sequence: TGTGCCAGCAGTTTACGGGCAGGGCAATACTTCCAAGAGACCCAGTACTTC.

The CDR3 spells CASSFARGGNEQFF. The CDR3 coding sequence is TGTGCCAGCAGTTTCGCTCGGGGAGGTAATGAGCAGTTCTTC. The chain uses TRBV6-5 and TRBJ2-1; a weak D match, TRBD2 (6 bases). The V end lost 4 bases, the J end lost 7 bases, and 14 bases lay between the germline ends. The CDR3 contains 14 residues. Germline V gives CDR1 MNHEY, CDR2 SVGAGI.

This rearrangement joins TRBV10-3 to TRBJ2-1, with D perhaps matching TRBD1 (6 bases). The germline gives CDR1 ENHRY, CDR2 SYGVKD. CDR3 length equals 16 residues. V was shortened by 4 bases and J by 8 bases, with 21 bases between the two germline ends. This CDR3 reads CAISGGKQGKFDEQFF. The CDR3 nucleotides read TGTGCCATCAGTGGCGGTAAACAGGGCAAATTCGATGAGCAGTTCTTC.

The V gene is TRBV19, the J gene TRBJ1-1, with TRBD1 identical over 7 bases. Trimming removed 6 bases from V and 0 bases from J; junction bases left unmatched: 10. The CDR3 totals 16 residues. Per germline, CDR1 LNHDA and CDR2 SQIVND (reference sequence). The DNA of the CDR3 is TGTGCCAGTAGATCAGCCCTCGACAGGGTGAACACTGAAGCTTTCTTT. Translation: CASRSALDRVNTEAFF.

This clone was detected only a few times. The V gene is TRBV11-3, the J gene TRBJ2-5; the match to TRBD2 covers 7 bases. Germline CDR1 and CDR2: SGHNT and YENEEA. V gave up 5 bases and J gave up 5 bases; unmatched junction bases: 11. CDR3 length: 15 amino acids. CDR3 DNA sequence: TGTGCCAGCAGCCCCGGTGACGGGGGGTCGGAGACCCAGTACTTC. Its translation is CASSPGDGGSETQYF.

This chain joins TRBV24-1 and TRBJ1-1; 11 nucleotides agree with TRBD1. V lost 7 bases, J lost 4 bases, and 7 bases stayed unmatched. This CDR3 spans 15 amino acids. Germline V gene lookup returns CDR1 KGHDR and CDR2 SFDVKD. This CDR3 reads CATSFTGTGGTEAFF. As DNA, the CDR3 is TGTGCCACCAGCTTCACCGGGACAGGGGGCACTGAAGCTTTCTTT.

The table lists this clone with a few counts. Here the CDR3 reads CASSPPGQGPNEQFF. DNA of the CDR3: TGTGCCAGCAGTCCTCCGGGACAGGGACCCAATGAGCAGTTCTTC. The chain joins TRBV6-4 to TRBJ2-1; 9 bases fit TRBD1. CDR1 and CDR2 from the germline V gene are MRHNA and SNTAGT. There are 15 residues in the CDR3. Trimming cost V 5 bases and J 6 bases; bases outside gene matches: 8.

This rearrangement joins TRBV28 to TRBJ1-2, with D perhaps TRBD1 (5 bases). In germline, CDR1 is MDHEN, CDR2 SYDVKM. V lost 6 bases and J lost 3, with 17 bases in between. The CDR3 totals 15 residues. CDR3 region: CASSPLRGLDYGYTF. In DNA, the CDR3 is TGTGCCAGCAGCCCTCTGAGGGGACTGGACTATGGCTACACCTTC.

The chain joins TRBV10-3 to TRBJ1-1; D might be TRBD1 (5 bases). The CDR3 spans 14 residues. V lost 7 bases, J lost 3 bases, and 15 bases lay in between. Looked up from germline, CDR1 is ENHRY and CDR2 is SYGVKD. The chain's CDR3 is CAIKQGGGDTEAFF. CDR3 in DNA: TGTGCCATCAAGCAGGGCGGAGGGGACACTGAAGCTTTCTTT.

V usage is TRBV7-6 and J usage is TRBJ1-1; tentatively, D is TRBD1 (6 bases). The V end lost 5 bases, the J end lost 4 bases, and 20 bases lay between the germline ends. The CDR3 length is 16 residues. Per the germline V gene, CDR1 is SGHVS and CDR2 is FNYEAQ. The CDR3 DNA reads as TGTGCCAGCAGCGTATATAATGGGGGGGCTGGCACTGAAGCTTTCTTT. Protein sequence: CASSVYNGGAGTEAFF.

This sequence joins TRBV7-6 and TRBJ2-3, with TRBD2 matching 8 bases. Germline-derived CDR1 and CDR2 are SGHVS and FNYEAQ. This CDR3 comprises 12 residues. J was trimmed by 8 bases and V by 5 bases; bases with no gene match: 3. The CDR3 coding sequence is TGTGCCAGCAGCCCGGGGGGGGTTACGCAGTATTTT. Protein: CASSPGGVTQYF.

Written as DNA, the CDR3 is TGTGCCAGCAACGCCGGCGGGGGAAACTATGGCTACACCTTC. It is translated as CASNAGGGNYGYTF. This sequence joins TRBV6-5 and TRBJ1-2; D perhaps matches TRBD1 (5 bases). CDR1 is MNHEY, CDR2 SVGAGI, per germline. CDR3 size: 14 residues. V dropped 7 bases and J dropped 2 bases, with 14 bases sitting between them.

This chain connects TRBV3-1 (or the pseudogene TRBV3-2) to TRBJ2-2; 13 nucleotides agree with TRBD2. The germline CDR1 and CDR2 sequences are LGHDT and YNNKEL (reference sequence). The ends lost 3 bases at V and 6 bases at J; junction bases unmatched: 4. CDR3 length: 16 amino acids. CDR3 region: CASSQWTSGGSGELFF. The CDR3 DNA follows: TGTGCCAGCAGCCAGTGGACTAGCGGGGGCTCCGGGGAGCTGTTTTTT.

V usage is TRBV5-6 and J usage is TRBJ2-2, with a tentative D call TRBD2 (6 bases). This CDR3 is built from 14 residues. CDR1 and CDR2 from the germline V gene are SGHDT and YYEEEE. V was pared by 3 bases and J by 2 bases, with 8 bases between. CDR3 residues: CASSSGLNTGELFF. Here the CDR3 DNA reads TGTGCCAGCAGCTCGGGACTTAACACCGGGGAGCTGTTTTTT.

This chain connects TRBV2 to TRBJ1-4; perhaps TRBD1 as D (5 bases). CDR1 is SNHLY and CDR2 is FYNNEI in the germline V gene. V was cut by 3 bases and J by 8 bases, with 10 bases left in between. This CDR3 spans 13 amino acids. The CDR3: CASSDRDREKLFF. The CDR3 DNA reads TGTGCCAGCAGTGACAGGGATCGGGAAAAACTGTTTTTT.

J is TRBJ2-7 and V is TRBV15; D may be TRBD2 (6 bases). The V end was cut by 5 bases, the J end by 0 bases, with 8 bases between. CDR1 is LNHNV and CDR2 is YYDKDF in the germline V gene (reference sequence). This CDR3 is 13 amino acids long. CDR3 protein: CATSAGGSYEQYF. The DNA of the CDR3 is TGTGCCACCAGCGCCGGGGGCTCCTACGAGCAGTACTTC.